This T cell receptor (beta chain) was documented in a study of cytomegalovirus exposure and HLA in healthy donors. For the study at large: Sequencing of some 190 million T cells in an earlier analysis found 100 million to 140 million unique TCR beta sequences. Study outcomes and limitations: In a later analysis, V- and J-gene trimming of beta chains associated with a DCLRE1C missense variant, replicated independently. The study assumed roughly uniform donor sequencing depth for presence/absence analyses.

As concerns this clone: Its antigen is still unknown.

After removal of 8 bases from V and 2 bases from J, the junction contained 4 bases not matched to a gene. The CDR3 sequence is 15 residues long. Germline V gene lookup returns CDR1 SNHLY and CDR2 FYNNEI. Use of 60 Vbeta and 13 Jbeta primers characterized the PCR. Data came from immunoSEQ multiplex PCR; TCRdb stores just in-frame clones and leaves some out. The sample totals approximately 120,000 clones. The sequence was obtained from a man younger than 45 in good health and CMV-seronegative. The chain has TRBV2 and TRBJ1-5; 12 bases match TRBD1. The sample taken for sequencing was PBMCs. The CDR3 region is CASRDRGLGNQPQHF. The DNA for the CDR3 is TGTGCCAGCCGGGACAGGGGGCTTGGCAATCAGCCCCAGCATTTT. Combining the CDR3 with reference TRBV2 and TRBJ1-5 gives the whole variable domain EPEVTQTPSHQVTQMGQEVILRCVPISNHLYFYWYRQILGQKVEFLVSFYNNEISEKSEIFDDQFSVERPDGSNFTLKIRSTKLEDSAMYFCASRDRGLGNQPQHFGDGTRLSIL.